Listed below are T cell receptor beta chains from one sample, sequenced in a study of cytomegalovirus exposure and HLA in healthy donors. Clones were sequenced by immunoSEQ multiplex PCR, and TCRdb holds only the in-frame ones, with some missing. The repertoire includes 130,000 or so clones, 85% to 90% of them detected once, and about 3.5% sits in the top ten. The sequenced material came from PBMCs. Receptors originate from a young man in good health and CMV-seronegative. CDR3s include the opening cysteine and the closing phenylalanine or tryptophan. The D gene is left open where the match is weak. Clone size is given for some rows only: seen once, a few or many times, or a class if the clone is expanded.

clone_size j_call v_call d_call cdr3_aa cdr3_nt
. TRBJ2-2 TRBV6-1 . CASRWGPNTGELFF TGTGCCAGCAGATGGGGGCCAAACACCGGGGAGCTGTTTTTT
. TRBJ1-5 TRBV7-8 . CASSSTPMSGNQPQHF TGTGCCAGCAGCTCCACACCCATGAGCGGCAATCAGCCCCAGCATTTT
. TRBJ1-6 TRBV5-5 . CASSFLEYNSPLHF TGTGCCAGCAGCTTTCTAGAATATAATTCACCCCTCCACTTT
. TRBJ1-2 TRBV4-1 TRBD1 CASSQPSRGQGTPYTF TGCGCCAGCAGCCAGCCCAGCCGGGGACAGGGGACCCCCTACACCTTC
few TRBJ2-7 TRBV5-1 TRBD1 CASWDRGHEQYF TGCGCCAGTTGGGACAGGGGCCACGAGCAGTACTTC
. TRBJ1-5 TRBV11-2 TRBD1 CASSFGTGAQPQHF TGTGCCAGCAGCTTCGGGACAGGGGCACAGCCCCAGCATTTT
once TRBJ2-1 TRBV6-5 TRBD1 CASSSVGTGNNEQFF TGTGCCAGCTCTTCCGTGGGGACAGGGAACAATGAGCAGTTCTTC
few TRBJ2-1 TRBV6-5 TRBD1 CASSEGTGGNEQFF TGTGCCAGCAGTGAAGGGACAGGGGGCAATGAGCAGTTCTTC
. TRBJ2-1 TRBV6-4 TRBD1 CASSADRGNEQFF TGTGCCAGCAGTGCGGACAGGGGCAATGAGCAGTTCTTC
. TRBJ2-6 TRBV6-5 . CASSRTGANVLTF TGTGCCAGCAGCAGAACTGGGGCCAACGTCCTGACTTTC
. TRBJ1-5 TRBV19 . CASKGSGVVGGNQPQHF TGTGCCAGTAAGGGCAGCGGGGTGGTTGGAGGCAATCAGCCCCAGCATTTT
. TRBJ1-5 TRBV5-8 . CASTVGGFGNQPQHF TGTGCCAGCACCGTGGGAGGGTTTGGCAATCAGCCCCAGCATTTT
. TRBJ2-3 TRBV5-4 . CASSIQGGRTDTQYF TGTGCCAGCAGCATCCAGGGAGGACGCACAGATACGCAGTATTTT
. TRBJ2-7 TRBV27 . CASSLDSHSYEQYF TGTGCCAGCAGCTTGGACAGCCACTCCTACGAGCAGTACTTC
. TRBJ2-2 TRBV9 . CASSGPNTGELFF TGTGCCAGCAGCGGGCCCAACACCGGGGAGCTGTTTTTT
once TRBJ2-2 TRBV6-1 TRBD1 CASKQGALAGELFF TGTGCCAGCAAACAGGGGGCTTTAGCCGGGGAGCTGTTTTTT
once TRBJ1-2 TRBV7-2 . CASSLGGSAFNYGYTF TGTGCCAGCAGCTTAGGGGGCTCTGCATTTAACTATGGCTACACCTTC
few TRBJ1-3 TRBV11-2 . CASSLDQSSGNTIYF TGTGCCAGCAGCTTAGACCAGTCCTCTGGAAACACCATATATTTT
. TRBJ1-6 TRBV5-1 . CASSLWKAGPEYNSPLHF TGCGCCAGCAGCCTCTGGAAGGCAGGGCCCGAATATAATTCACCCCTCCACTTT
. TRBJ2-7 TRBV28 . CASSLGGQTYEQYF TGTGCCAGCAGTTTAGGAGGACAGACCTACGAGCAGTACTTC
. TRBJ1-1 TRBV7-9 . CASSHRENTEAFF TGTGCCAGCAGCCACAGGGAGAACACTGAAGCTTTCTTT
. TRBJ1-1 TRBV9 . CASSVGPRQGQVFATEAFF TGTGCCAGCAGCGTAGGTCCCAGGCAGGGTCAGGTCTTTGCCACTGAAGCTTTCTTT
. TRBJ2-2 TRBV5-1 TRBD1 CASSPPGTVNTGELFF TGCGCCAGCAGCCCACCCGGGACAGTCAACACCGGGGAGCTGTTTTTT
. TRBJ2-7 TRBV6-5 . CASSYGPPPTYYEQYF TGTGCCAGCAGTTACGGGCCTCCCCCAACATACTACGAGCAGTACTTC
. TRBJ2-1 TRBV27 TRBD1 CASSAGDRAFEQFF TGTGCCAGCAGTGCCGGGGACAGGGCCTTTGAGCAGTTCTTC
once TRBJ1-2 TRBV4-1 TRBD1 CASSQGDRGLNGYTF TGCGCCAGCAGCCAGGGGGACAGGGGGTTGAATGGCTACACCTTC
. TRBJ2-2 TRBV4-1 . CASSQGPEEAGELFF TGCGCCAGCAGCCAAGGTCCGGAAGAGGCCGGGGAGCTGTTTTTT
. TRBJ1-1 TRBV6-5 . CASQPESYTEAFF TGTGCCAGCCAGCCGGAGTCATACACTGAAGCTTTCTTT
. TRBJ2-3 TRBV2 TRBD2 CASSDPSGGRNTQYF TGTGCCAGCAGTGATCCTAGCGGGGGGAGAAATACGCAGTATTTT
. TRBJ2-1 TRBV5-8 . CASSRGGTVYNEQFF TGTGCCAGCAGCCGGGGGGGGACAGTCTACAATGAGCAGTTCTTC
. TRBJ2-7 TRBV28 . CASSLSVRFSGEQYF TGTGCCAGCAGTTTATCGGTCAGGTTCTCTGGGGAGCAGTACTTC
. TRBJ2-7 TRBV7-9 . CASSLIRDEQYF TGTGCCAGCAGCCTCATCAGGGACGAGCAGTACTTC
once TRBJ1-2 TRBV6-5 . CASSLGHRGNYGYTF TGTGCCAGCAGTTTGGGACACCGGGGAAACTATGGCTACACCTTC
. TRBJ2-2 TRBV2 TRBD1 CAIQGTGGGVGELFF TGTGCCATTCAGGGGACAGGGGGCGGTGTCGGGGAGCTGTTTTTT
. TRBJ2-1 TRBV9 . CASSPPDRPYYNEQFF TGTGCCAGCAGCCCCCCGGACAGACCTTACTACAATGAGCAGTTCTTC
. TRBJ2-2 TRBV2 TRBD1 CASRGDSTNTGELFF TGTGCCAGCAGGGGGGACAGCACGAACACCGGGGAGCTGTTTTTT
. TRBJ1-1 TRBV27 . CASSSADTEAFF TGTGCCAGCAGCTCAGCGGACACTGAAGCTTTCTTT
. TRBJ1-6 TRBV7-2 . CASSLGPNSPLHF TGTGCCAGCAGCTTAGGGCCGAATTCACCCCTCCACTTT
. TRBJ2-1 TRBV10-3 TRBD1 CAISARDREFSEQFF TGTGCCATCAGTGCCCGGGACAGGGAATTCAGTGAGCAGTTCTTC
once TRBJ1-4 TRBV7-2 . CASSLTVTNEKLFF TGTGCCAGCTCCCTGACAGTCACCAATGAAAAACTGTTTTTT
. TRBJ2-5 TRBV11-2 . CASSFTEQETQYF TGTGCCAGCAGCTTTACGGAGCAAGAGACCCAGTACTTC
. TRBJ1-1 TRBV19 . CASSMQGLEAFF TGTGCCAGTAGTATGCAGGGCCTTGAAGCTTTCTTT
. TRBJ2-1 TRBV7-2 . CASSLGLFNEQFF TGTGCCAGCAGCTTAGGTCTGTTCAATGAGCAGTTCTTC
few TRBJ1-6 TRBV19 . CASNSDAGVHNSPLHF TGTGCCAGTAACAGCGATGCCGGGGTCCATAATTCACCCCTCCACTTT
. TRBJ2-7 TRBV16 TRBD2 CASSQSLGRGDSHEQYF TGTGCCAGCAGCCAATCTTTGGGGAGGGGAGATTCCCACGAGCAGTACTTC